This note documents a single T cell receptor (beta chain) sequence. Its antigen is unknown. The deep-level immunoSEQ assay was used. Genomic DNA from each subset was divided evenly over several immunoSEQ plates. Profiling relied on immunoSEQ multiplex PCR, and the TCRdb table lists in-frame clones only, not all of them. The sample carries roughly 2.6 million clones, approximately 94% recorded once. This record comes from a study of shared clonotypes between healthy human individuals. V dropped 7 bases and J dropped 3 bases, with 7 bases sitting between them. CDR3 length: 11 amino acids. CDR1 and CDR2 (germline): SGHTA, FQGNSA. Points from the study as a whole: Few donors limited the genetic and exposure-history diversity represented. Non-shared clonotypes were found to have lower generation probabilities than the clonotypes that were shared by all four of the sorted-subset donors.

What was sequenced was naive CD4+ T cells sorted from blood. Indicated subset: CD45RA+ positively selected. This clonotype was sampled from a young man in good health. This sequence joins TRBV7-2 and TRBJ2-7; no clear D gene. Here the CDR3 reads CASTINYEQYF. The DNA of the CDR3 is TGTGCCAGCACCATAAACTACGAGCAGTACTTC.